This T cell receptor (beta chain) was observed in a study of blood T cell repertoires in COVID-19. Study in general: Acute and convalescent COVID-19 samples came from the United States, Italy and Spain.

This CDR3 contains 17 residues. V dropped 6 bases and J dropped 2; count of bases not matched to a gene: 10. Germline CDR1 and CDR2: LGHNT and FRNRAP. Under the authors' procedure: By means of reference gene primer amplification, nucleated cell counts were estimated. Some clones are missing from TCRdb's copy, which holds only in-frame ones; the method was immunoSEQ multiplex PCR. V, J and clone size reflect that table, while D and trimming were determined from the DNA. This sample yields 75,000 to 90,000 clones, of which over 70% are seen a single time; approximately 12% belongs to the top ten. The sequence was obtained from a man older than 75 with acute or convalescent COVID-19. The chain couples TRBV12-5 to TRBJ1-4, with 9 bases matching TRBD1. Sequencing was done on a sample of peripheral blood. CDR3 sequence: CASGITGQGNTNEKLFF. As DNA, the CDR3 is TGTGCTAGTGGCATAACCGGACAGGGGAACACTAATGAAAAACTGTTTTTT.